This T cell receptor beta chain was sequenced in a study of OX40 agonist ivuxolimab in advanced cancers. Study observations and caveats: Expanded clones were, on average, more numerous in CD8+ T cells than in CD4+.

The V gene end was trimmed by 5 bases and the J gene end by 5 bases; junction bases not matched to a gene: 13. This CDR3 region has 16 residues. CDR1 is MDHEN, CDR2 SYDVKM, per germline. On this clone: No antigen is known for it.

Libraries were prepared by immunoSEQ multiplex PCR; TCRdb keeps only in-frame clonotypes and omits some of them. Among 100,000 to 150,000 clones listed, about 92% were seen once. The receptor's source is an adult with an advanced solid tumor such as melanoma, head and neck, liver or kidney cancer. The chain couples TRBV28 to TRBJ2-7; 9 positions match TRBD2. The material was CD4+ or CD8+ T cells sorted from blood, obtained in a trial of the OX40 agonist ivuxolimab. CDR3 DNA: TGTGCCAGCAGTGTCCACGGAGCGGGAGGAGGCAACGAGCAGTACTTC. The encoded protein is CASSVHGAGGGNEQYF.